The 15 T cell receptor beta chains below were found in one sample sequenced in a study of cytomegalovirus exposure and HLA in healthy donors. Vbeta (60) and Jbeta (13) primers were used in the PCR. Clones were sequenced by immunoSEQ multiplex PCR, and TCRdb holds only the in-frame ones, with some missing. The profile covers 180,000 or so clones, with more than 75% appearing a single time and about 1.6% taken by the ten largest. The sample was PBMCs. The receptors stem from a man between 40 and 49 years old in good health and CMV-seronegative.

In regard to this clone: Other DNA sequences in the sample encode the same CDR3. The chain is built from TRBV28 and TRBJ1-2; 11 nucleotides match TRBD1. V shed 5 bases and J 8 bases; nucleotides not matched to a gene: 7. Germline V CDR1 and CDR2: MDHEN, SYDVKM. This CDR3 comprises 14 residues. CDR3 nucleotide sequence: TGTGCCAGCAGTCTGGGACAGGGGGGTTGGGGCTACACCTTC. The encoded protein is CASSLGQGGWGYTF.

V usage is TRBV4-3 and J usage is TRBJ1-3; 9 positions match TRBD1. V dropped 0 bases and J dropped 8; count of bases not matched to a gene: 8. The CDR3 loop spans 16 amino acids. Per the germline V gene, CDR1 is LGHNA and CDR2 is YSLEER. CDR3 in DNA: TGCGCCAGCAGCCAAGAAAGGTCGGGACAGGGACACACCATATATTTT. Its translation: CASSQERSGQGHTIYF.

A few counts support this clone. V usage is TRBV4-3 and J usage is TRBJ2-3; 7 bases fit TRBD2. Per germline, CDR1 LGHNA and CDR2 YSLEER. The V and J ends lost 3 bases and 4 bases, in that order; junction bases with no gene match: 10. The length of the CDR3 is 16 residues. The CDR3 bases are TGCGCCAGCAGCCAGGAACTCGACCGGGGGGCAGATACGCAGTATTTT. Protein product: CASSQELDRGADTQYF.

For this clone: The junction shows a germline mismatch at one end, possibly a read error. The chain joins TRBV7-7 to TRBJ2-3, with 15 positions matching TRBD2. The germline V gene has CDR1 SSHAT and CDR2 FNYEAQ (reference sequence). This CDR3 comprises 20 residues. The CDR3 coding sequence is TGTGCTAGCAGCCCCAACACCGGACTAGCGGGAGGGCCTTGGACAGATACGCAGTATTTT. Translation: CASSPNTGLAGGPWTDTQYF.

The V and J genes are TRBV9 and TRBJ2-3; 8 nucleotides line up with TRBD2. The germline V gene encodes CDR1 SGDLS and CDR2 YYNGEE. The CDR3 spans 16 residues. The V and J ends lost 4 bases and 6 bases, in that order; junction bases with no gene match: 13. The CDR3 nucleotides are TGTGCCAGCAGCCCCATAGCGGGGAAACCCTCTGATACGCAGTATTTT. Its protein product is CASSPIAGKPSDTQYF.

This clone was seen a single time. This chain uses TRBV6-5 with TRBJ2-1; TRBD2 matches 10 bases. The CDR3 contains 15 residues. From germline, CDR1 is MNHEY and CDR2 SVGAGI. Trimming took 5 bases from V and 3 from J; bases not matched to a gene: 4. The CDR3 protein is CASSRLAGGYNEQFF. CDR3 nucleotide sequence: TGTGCCAGCAGTCGGTTAGCGGGAGGCTACAATGAGCAGTTCTTC.

CDR3 nucleotide sequence: TGTGCCTGGAGTGTACAGCGGTCTGCTTTCTATGGCTACACCTTC. As protein: CAWSVQRSAFYGYTF. This chain uses TRBV30 with TRBJ1-2; no reliable D call. CDR3 size: 15 residues. Trimming shortened V by 0 bases and J by 4 bases, and 15 bases separated the two germline ends. In germline, CDR1 is GTSNPN, CDR2 SVGIG (reference sequence).

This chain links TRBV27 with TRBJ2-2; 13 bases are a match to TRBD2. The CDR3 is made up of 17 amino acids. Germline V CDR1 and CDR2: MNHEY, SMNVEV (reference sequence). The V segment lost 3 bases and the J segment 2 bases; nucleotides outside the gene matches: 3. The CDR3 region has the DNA TGTGCCAGCAGTTTCTGGGGACTAGCGGGAAACACCGGGGAGCTGTTTTTT. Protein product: CASSFWGLAGNTGELFF.

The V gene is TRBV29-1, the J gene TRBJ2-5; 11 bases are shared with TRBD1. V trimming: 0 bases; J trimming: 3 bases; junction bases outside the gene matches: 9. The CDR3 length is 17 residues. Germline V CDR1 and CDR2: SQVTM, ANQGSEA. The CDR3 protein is CSVEDFLDRGPEETQYF. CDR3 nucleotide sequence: TGCAGCGTTGAAGATTTCTTGGACAGGGGGCCGGAAGAGACCCAGTACTTC.

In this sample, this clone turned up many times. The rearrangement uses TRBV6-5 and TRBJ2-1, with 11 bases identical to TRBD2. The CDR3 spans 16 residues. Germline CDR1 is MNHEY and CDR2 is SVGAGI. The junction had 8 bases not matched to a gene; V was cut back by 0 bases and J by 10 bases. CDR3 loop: CASSYSTSGRRSEQFF. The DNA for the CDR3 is TGTGCCAGCAGTTACTCAACTAGCGGGAGACGATCCGAGCAGTTCTTC.

The CDR3 DNA reads as TGTGCCAGCAGTTTATACCCAACAGGGCGGCGGAACACTGAAGCTTTCTTT. Amino acid sequence: CASSLYPTGRRNTEAFF. The chain combines TRBV28 with TRBJ1-1; D might be TRBD1 (6 bases). This CDR3 has 17 residues. Germline V lookup: CDR1 MDHEN, CDR2 SYDVKM. V was clipped by 1 base and J by 1 base, with 16 bases between them.

The CDR3 is CASSDSGQGAGELFF. The CDR3 DNA reads TGTGCCAGCAGTGACTCAGGACAGGGGGCCGGGGAGCTGTTTTTT. The rearrangement uses TRBV6-4 and TRBJ2-2; 10 bases are shared with TRBD1. J gave up 6 bases and V 0 bases, and 1 base lay outside the gene matches. This CDR3 spans 15 amino acids. Germline V gives CDR1 MRHNA, CDR2 SNTAGT.

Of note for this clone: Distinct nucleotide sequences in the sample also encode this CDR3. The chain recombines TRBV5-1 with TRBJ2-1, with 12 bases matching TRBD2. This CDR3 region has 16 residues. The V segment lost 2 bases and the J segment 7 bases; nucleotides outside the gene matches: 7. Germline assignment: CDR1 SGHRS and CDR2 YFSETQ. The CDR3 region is CASSLGGLAGYNEQFF. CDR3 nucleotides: TGCGCCAGCAGCTTAGGGGGACTAGCGGGTTATAATGAGCAGTTCTTC.

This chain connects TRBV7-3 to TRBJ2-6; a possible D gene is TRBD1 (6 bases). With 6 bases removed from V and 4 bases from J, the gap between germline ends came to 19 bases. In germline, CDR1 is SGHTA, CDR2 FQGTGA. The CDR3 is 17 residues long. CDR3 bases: TGTGCCAGCAGAAAGGATGGGGGCGGAGCGGGGGCCAACGTCCTGACTTTC. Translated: CASRKDGGGAGANVLTF.

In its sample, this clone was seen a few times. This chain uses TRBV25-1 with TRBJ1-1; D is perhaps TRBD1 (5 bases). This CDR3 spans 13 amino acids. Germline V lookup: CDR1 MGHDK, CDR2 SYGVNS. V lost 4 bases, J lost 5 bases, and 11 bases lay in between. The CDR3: CASSAGGRTEAFF. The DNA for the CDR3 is TGTGCCAGCAGTGCGGGGGGGAGGACTGAAGCTTTCTTT.